This T cell receptor beta chain comes out of a study of blood T cell repertoires in COVID-19. CDR1 and CDR2 from the germline V gene are SGHRS and YFSETQ. The ends lost 2 bases at V and 8 bases at J; junction bases unmatched: 3. CDR3 size: 14 residues. Original processing notes: Counts of nucleated cells, estimated from reference gene primer amplification, were obtained. Libraries were prepared by immunoSEQ multiplex PCR; TCRdb keeps only in-frame clonotypes and omits some of them. V, J and clone size are those of that table, while D and trimming were read from the DNA. The data contain 30,000 or so clones, roughly nine tenths of them singletons.

This chain uses TRBV5-1 with TRBJ1-4, with 10 nucleotides matching TRBD1. The receptor was isolated from a human donor in a cohort sampled during active COVID-19. The specimen sequenced was peripheral blood. The chain's CDR3 is CASSFGQGVEKLFF. CDR3 coding DNA: TGCGCCAGCAGCTTTGGACAGGGGGTAGAAAAACTGTTTTTT.